A single sample is the source of the 2 T cell receptor beta chains below, sequenced in a study of control samples from healthy donors and cancer patients. Clones were sequenced by immunoSEQ multiplex PCR, and TCRdb holds only the in-frame ones, with some missing. Of 90,000 to 100,000 clones in the sample, 75% to 85% are singletons; the top ten hold roughly a tenth. Sequenced sample: blood. The origin of the receptors is a woman aged 25 to 39 in good health.

The rearrangement uses TRBV6-1 and TRBJ1-5; D is unclear. V was trimmed by 2 bases and J by 7 bases, leaving 12 bases between them. Germline-derived CDR1 and CDR2 are MNHNS and SASEGT. This CDR3 contains 14 residues. CDR3 in amino acids: CASSETRGSQPQHF. DNA of the CDR3: TGTGCCAGCAGTGAAACGAGAGGGAGCCAGCCCCAGCATTTT.

This clone showed up just once. This chain connects TRBV18 to TRBJ2-2; unclear D gene. V was trimmed by 3 bases and J by 2 bases, leaving 16 bases between them. The germline V gene has CDR1 KGHSH and CDR2 LQKENI. The CDR3 length is 17 residues. The CDR3 DNA is TGTGCCAGCTCACCCTCATCCGTATCGGGCAACACCGGGGAGCTGTTTTTT. This translates into CASSPSSVSGNTGELFF.